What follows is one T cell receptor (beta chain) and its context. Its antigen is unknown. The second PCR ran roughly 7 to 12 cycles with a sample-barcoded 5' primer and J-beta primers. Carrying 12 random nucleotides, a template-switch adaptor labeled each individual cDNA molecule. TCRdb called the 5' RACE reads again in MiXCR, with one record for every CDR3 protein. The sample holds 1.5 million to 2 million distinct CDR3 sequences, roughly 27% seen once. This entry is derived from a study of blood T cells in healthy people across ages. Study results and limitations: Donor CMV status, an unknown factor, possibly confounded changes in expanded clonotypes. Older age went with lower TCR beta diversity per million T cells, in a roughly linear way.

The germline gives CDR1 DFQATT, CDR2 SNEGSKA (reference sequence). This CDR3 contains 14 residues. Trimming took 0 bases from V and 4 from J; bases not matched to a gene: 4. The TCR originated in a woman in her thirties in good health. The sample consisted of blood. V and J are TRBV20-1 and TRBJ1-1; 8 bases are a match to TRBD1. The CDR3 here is CSARETGDVTEAFF. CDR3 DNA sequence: TGCAGTGCTAGAGAGACAGGGGATGTCACTGAAGCTTTCTTT.